These 21 T cell receptor beta chains originate from one sample sequenced in a study of OX40 agonist ivuxolimab in advanced cancers. Here immunoSEQ multiplex PCR was the method, and the copy in TCRdb shows in-frame clones only, minus some. The sample holds around 69,000 clones, 85% to 90% seen once. The material sequenced was CD4+ or CD8+ T cells sorted from blood, taken in a trial of the OX40 agonist ivuxolimab. These receptors all come from an adult with an advanced solid tumor such as melanoma, head and neck, liver or kidney cancer.

This clone occurred a few times. The rearrangement joins TRBV6-5 to TRBJ2-7; maybe TRBD2 (6 bases). Germline V gene sequence: CDR1 MNHEY, CDR2 SVGAGI. Trimming took off 0 bases at V and 2 bases at J, with 11 bases between the two ends. The CDR3 has 15 residues. In nucleotides, the CDR3 is TGTGCCAGCAGTTACTCGATGGCGGGACCCTACGAGCAGTACTTC. Amino acid sequence: CASSYSMAGPYEQYF.

Worth noting for this clone: Other DNA sequences in the same sample also yield this CDR3. V is TRBV5-1 and J is TRBJ2-5; 13 positions agree with TRBD2. The V segment lost 4 bases and the J segment 2 bases; nucleotides outside the gene matches: 5. In germline, CDR1 is SGHRS, CDR2 YFSETQ. This CDR3 is built from 16 residues. This chain's CDR3 is CASSRRTSGGQETQYF. CDR3 DNA sequence: TGCGCCAGCAGCAGACGGACTAGCGGGGGACAAGAGACCCAGTACTTC.

The table lists this clone with a few counts. V gene TRBV7-9 combines with J gene TRBJ2-7; D unclear. From germline, CDR1 is SEHNR and CDR2 FQNEAQ (reference sequence). V was cut by 5 bases and J by 0 bases, with 17 bases left in between. The CDR3 is made up of 16 amino acids. The DNA for the CDR3 is TGTGCCAGCAGCCCGGCTTTTAGAGAGTACTCCTACGAGCAGTACTTC. Translated: CASSPAFREYSYEQYF.

The rearrangement links TRBV19 to TRBJ1-5; 8 bases align to TRBD1. V lost 3 bases, J lost 5 bases, and 3 bases stayed unmatched. This CDR3 region has 14 residues. Germline V gene data show CDR1 as LNHDA and CDR2 as SQIVND (reference sequence). The DNA for the CDR3 is TGTGCCAGTAGTATGGACAGGGTATATCAGCCCCAGCATTTT. Translated: CASSMDRVYQPQHF.

CDR3 sequence: CASSVGAEYGYTF. In DNA, the CDR3 is TGTGCCAGCAGCGTAGGGGCAGAATATGGCTACACCTTC. V usage is TRBV9 and J usage is TRBJ1-2; D remains ambiguous. The V end lost 0 bases, the J end lost 5 bases, and 8 bases lay between the germline ends. The CDR3 runs 13 residues. From germline, CDR1 is SGDLS and CDR2 YYNGEE. Full variable domain (missing parts from reference TRBV9 and TRBJ1-2): DSGVTQTPKHLITATGQRVTLRCSPRSGDLSVYWYQQSLDQGLQFLIQYYNGEERAKGNILERFSAQQFPDLHSELNLSSLELGDSALYFCASSVGAEYGYTFGSGTRLTVV.

The chain has TRBV11-2 and TRBJ2-5; a weak D match, TRBD1 (6 bases). CDR1 and CDR2 (germline): SGHAT, FQNNGV. The length of the CDR3 is 15 residues. The V end was cut by 7 bases, the J end by 3 bases, with 18 bases between. CDR3: CASTWGLGEKETQYF. The CDR3 nucleotides read TGTGCCAGCACCTGGGGGCTAGGGGAAAAAGAGACCCAGTACTTC.

The chain uses TRBV5-8 and TRBJ2-3; 10 bases fit TRBD1. The CDR3 length is 14 residues. Trimming at V came to 4 bases and at J to 3 bases, leaving 2 bases not matched to a gene. Germline values: CDR1 SGHTS, CDR2 YDEGEE. CDR3 in amino acids: CASSRGQGTDTQYF. In nucleotides, the CDR3 is TGTGCCAGCAGCCGGGGACAGGGGACAGATACGCAGTATTTT.

The genes are TRBV7-6 and TRBJ2-2; 7 positions agree with TRBD1. The CDR3 contains 16 residues. CDR1 and CDR2 from the germline V gene are SGHVS and FNYEAQ. Trimming at V came to 5 bases and at J to 0 bases, leaving 6 bases not matched to a gene. The DNA of the CDR3 is TGTGCCAGCAGCCCACGACAGGGAGCGAACACCGGGGAGCTGTTTTTT. It codes for CASSPRQGANTGELFF.

The chain combines TRBV18 with TRBJ2-6; 7 bases map to TRBD1. The CDR3 is 18 amino acids. Trimming at V came to 2 bases and at J to 0 bases, leaving 7 bases not matched to a gene. Germline V CDR1 and CDR2: KGHSH, LQKENI. The CDR3, as DNA: TGTGCCAGCTCACCATCAGGGACAGCGAGCTCTGGGGCCAACGTCCTGACTTTC. Amino acids: CASSPSGTASSGANVLTF.

In its sample, this clone was seen a few times. V usage is TRBV6-5 and J usage is TRBJ1-2; possibly TRBD1 for D (6 bases). V was cut by 6 bases and J by 5 bases, with 16 bases left in between. This CDR3 has 14 amino acids. Germline V gene lookup returns CDR1 MNHEY and CDR2 SVGAGI. Written as DNA, the CDR3 is TGTGCCAGCAGCGCCGGGGGGCTAGATTATGGCTACACCTTC. Its translation: CASSAGGLDYGYTF.

J is TRBJ1-1 and V is TRBV30; D possibly corresponds to TRBD1 (6 bases). In germline, CDR1 is GTSNPN, CDR2 SVGIG (reference sequence). Trimming took off 8 bases at V and 0 bases at J, with 13 bases between the two ends. The CDR3 runs 13 residues. CDR3 residues: CAKQKGVNTEAFF. The CDR3 nucleotides are TGTGCCAAACAAAAGGGGGTGAACACTGAAGCTTTCTTT.

The chain joins TRBV6-5 to TRBJ1-1, with 8 bases aligning to TRBD1. The CDR3 is 16 amino acids. Trimming cost V 2 bases and J 0 bases; bases outside gene matches: 5. The germline V gene encodes CDR1 MNHEY and CDR2 SVGAGI. Written as DNA, the CDR3 is TGTGCCAGCAGTTACCCTCGGACAGGGTTGAACACTGAAGCTTTCTTT. Translated: CASSYPRTGLNTEAFF.

The V and J genes are TRBV27 and TRBJ2-7; 8 bases are shared with TRBD1. The V gene end was trimmed by 2 bases and the J gene end by 4 bases; junction bases not matched to a gene: 4. The CDR3 runs 14 residues. CDR1 and CDR2 (germline): MNHEY, SMNVEV (reference sequence). CDR3 protein: CASSLNRGRYEQYF. CDR3 nucleotides: TGTGCCAGCAGTTTAAACAGGGGGAGGTACGAGCAGTACTTC.

The chain carries TRBV9 and TRBJ1-6; D is possibly TRBD1 (6 bases). Looked up from germline, CDR1 is SGDLS and CDR2 is YYNGEE. This CDR3 comprises 14 residues. Trimming stripped 4 bases from V and 5 bases from J, with 10 bases between. The CDR3, as DNA: TGTGCCAGCAGCCCTAGGGGGGATAATTCACCCCTCCACTTT. The encoded protein is CASSPRGDNSPLHF.

The J gene is TRBJ2-7, the V gene TRBV13; TRBD2 might be the D (5 bases). The CDR3 has 14 residues. The germline V and J ends were trimmed by 1 base and 0 bases, with 7 bases remaining between them. In germline, CDR1 is PRHDT, CDR2 FYEKMQ (reference sequence). In DNA, the CDR3 is TGTGCCAGCAGCTTAGCGGGGAGCTCCTACGAGCAGTACTTC. This gives the protein CASSLAGSSYEQYF.

This clone appeared once. The V gene is TRBV7-6, the J gene TRBJ2-5; D possibly corresponds to TRBD1 (5 bases). This CDR3 spans 13 amino acids. Germline V CDR1 and CDR2: SGHVS, FNYEAQ. V gave up 5 bases and J gave up 5 bases, with 12 bases separating them. CDR3 nucleotides: TGTGCCAGCAGCCCGCGGACAAGGGAGACCCAGTACTTC. This translates into CASSPRTRETQYF.

The chain couples TRBV6-1 to TRBJ2-6; D not certain. The V gene's germline CDR1 is MNHNS and CDR2 SASEGT. The CDR3 has 15 residues. Deletions cut 2 bases from V and 1 base from J, with 6 bases between. The DNA of the CDR3 is TGTGCCAGCAGTGAAAACCCTTCTGGGGCCAACGTCCTGACTTTC. As protein: CASSENPSGANVLTF.

The genes are TRBV5-6 and TRBJ1-5; TRBD1 might be the D (6 bases). Per germline, CDR1 SGHDT and CDR2 YYEEEE. V gave up 3 bases and J gave up 4 bases, with 17 bases separating them. This CDR3 spans 16 amino acids. This CDR3 is CASSYAGGSTNQPQHF. CDR3 in DNA: TGTGCCAGCAGCTATGCGGGGGGCAGTACGAATCAGCCCCAGCATTTT.

This clone showed up just once. The chain uses TRBV6-5 and TRBJ1-3; D ambiguous. The ends were cut back, 2 bases at V and 0 bases at J, with 11 bases in the middle. The CDR3 runs 16 residues. From germline, CDR1 is MNHEY and CDR2 SVGAGI. The CDR3 DNA reads as TGTGCCAGCAGTTACACGACCGACGGCTCTGGAAACACCATATATTTT. It is translated as CASSYTTDGSGNTIYF.

The chain uses TRBV30 and TRBJ2-5, with a tentative D call TRBD2 (5 bases). This CDR3 has 13 amino acids. Germline V lookup: CDR1 GTSNPN, CDR2 SVGIG (reference sequence). V gave up 4 bases and J gave up 4 bases, with 13 bases separating them. The CDR3 coding sequence is TGTGCCTGGACCCCGAGAGGGCCAGAGACCCAGTACTTC. Its protein is CAWTPRGPETQYF.

This clone appeared once. The chain recombines TRBV29-1 with TRBJ2-1; D unclear. Germline assignment: CDR1 SQVTM and CDR2 ANQGSEA. The CDR3 covers 11 residues. V was trimmed by 4 bases and J by 4 bases, leaving 5 bases between them. DNA of the CDR3: TGCAGCGTTGTAGTTTACAATGAGCAGTTCTTC. This codes for CSVVVYNEQFF.